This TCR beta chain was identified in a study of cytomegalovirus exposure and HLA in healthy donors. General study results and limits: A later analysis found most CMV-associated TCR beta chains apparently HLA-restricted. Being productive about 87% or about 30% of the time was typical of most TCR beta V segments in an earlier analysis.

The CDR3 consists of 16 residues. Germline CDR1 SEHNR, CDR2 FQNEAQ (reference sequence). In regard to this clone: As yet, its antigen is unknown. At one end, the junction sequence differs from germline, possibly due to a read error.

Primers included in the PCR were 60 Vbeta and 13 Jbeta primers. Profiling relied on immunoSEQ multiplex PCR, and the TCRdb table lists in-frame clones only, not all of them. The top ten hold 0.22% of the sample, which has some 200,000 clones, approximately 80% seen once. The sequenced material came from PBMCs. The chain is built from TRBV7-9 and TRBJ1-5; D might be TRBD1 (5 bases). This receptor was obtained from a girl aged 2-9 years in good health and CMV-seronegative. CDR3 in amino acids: CSSSLTTRGSNQPQHF. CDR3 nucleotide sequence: TGTTCCAGCAGCCTTACGACTCGGGGGAGCAATCAGCCCCAGCATTTT.